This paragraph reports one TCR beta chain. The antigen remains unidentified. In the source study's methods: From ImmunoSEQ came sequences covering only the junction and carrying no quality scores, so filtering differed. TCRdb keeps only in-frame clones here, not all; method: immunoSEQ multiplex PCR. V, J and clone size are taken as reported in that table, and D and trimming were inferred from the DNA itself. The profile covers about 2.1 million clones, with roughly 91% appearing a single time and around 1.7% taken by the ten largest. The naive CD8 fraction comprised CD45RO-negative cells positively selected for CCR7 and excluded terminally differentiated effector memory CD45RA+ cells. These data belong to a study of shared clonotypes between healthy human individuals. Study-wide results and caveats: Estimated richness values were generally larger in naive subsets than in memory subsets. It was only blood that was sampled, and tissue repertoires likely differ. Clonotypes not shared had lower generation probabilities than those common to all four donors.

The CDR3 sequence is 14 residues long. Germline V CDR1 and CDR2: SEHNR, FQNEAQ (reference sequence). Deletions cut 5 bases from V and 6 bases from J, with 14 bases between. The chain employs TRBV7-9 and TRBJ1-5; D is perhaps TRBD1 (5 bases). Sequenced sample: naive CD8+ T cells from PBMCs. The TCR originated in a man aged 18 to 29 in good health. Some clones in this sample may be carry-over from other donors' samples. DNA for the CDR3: TGTGCCAGCAGCGAAGACTGGGGGGTTCAGCCCCAGCATTTT. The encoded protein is CASSEDWGVQPQHF.